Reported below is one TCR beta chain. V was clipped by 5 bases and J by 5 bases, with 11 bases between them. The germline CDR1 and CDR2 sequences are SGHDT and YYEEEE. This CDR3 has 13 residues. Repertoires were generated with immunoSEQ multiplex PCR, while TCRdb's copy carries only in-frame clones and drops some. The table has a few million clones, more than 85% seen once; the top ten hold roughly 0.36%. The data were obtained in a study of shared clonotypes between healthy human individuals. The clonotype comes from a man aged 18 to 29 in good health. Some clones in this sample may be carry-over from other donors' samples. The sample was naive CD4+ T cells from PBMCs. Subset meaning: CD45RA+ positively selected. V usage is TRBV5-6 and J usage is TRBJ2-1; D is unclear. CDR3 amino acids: CASSPRAHNEQFF. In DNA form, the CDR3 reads TGTGCCAGCAGTCCCCGGGCCCACAATGAGCAGTTCTTC.